The 15 T cell receptor beta chains below all came from one sample that was sequenced in a study of T cells in Graves' hyperthyroidism and ophthalmopathy. Authors of the study amplified TCR beta CDR3 regions from RNA transcripts. The study used the HTBI primer set for a first-round RT-PCR of the TCR CDR3. TCRdb re-derived calls from the multiplex PCR reads in MiXCR, one entry per CDR3 protein. There are approximately 500,000 distinct CDR3 sequences in the sample; around 46% occur only once, and about 8% lies in the top ten. The sample taken for sequencing was peripheral blood or thyroid tissue (not recorded which). These receptors were collected from a woman under 30 with Graves' hyperthyroidism.

A note on this clonotype: A read error may explain this, as a much larger clone is one base away. V usage is TRBV7-9 and J usage is TRBJ1-2, with 7 bases lining up with TRBD1. The CDR3 loop spans 13 amino acids. The germline V gene encodes CDR1 SEHNR and CDR2 FQNEAQ (reference sequence). V shed 5 bases, J shed 8 bases, and the junction held 8 bases outside the gene matches. CDR3 sequence (DNA): TGTGCCAGCAGCGCCCGACAGGGCTTGGGCTACACCTTC. This sequence encodes CASSARQGLGYTF.

The V call is TRBV18, the J call TRBJ2-7; 14 bases line up with TRBD2. The V and J ends lost 3 bases and 4 bases, in that order; junction bases with no gene match: 5. Germline assignment: CDR1 KGHSH and CDR2 LQKENI. The CDR3 is 16 residues long. CDR3 protein: CASSPRTSGRTYEQYF. CDR3 sequence (DNA): TGTGCCAGCTCACCCCGGACTAGCGGGAGGACGTACGAGCAGTACTTC.

The V and J genes are TRBV29-1 and TRBJ1-5; D not certain. Germline-derived CDR1 and CDR2 are SQVTM and ANQGSEA. CDR3 length: 14 residues. Trimming stripped 7 bases from V and 6 bases from J, with 19 bases between. The CDR3 coding sequence is TGCAGCGCCAGCAGCTTGTATTTGGGTCAGCCCCAGCATTTT. Its translation is CSASSLYLGQPQHF.

This clonotype came up many times. The chain employs TRBV4-1 and TRBJ2-5, with 10 nucleotides matching TRBD2. V shed 3 bases, J shed 2 bases, and the junction held 6 bases outside the gene matches. Germline V CDR1 and CDR2: MGHRA, YSYEKL. The CDR3 contains 16 residues. As DNA, the CDR3 is TGCGCCAGCAGCCAGGGACTAGCGCTGTGGCAAGAGACCCAGTACTTC. Translation gives CASSQGLALWQETQYF.

V gene TRBV3-1 combines with J gene TRBJ2-7; TRBD2 agrees at 9 bases. After removal of 4 bases from V and 6 bases from J, the junction contained 7 bases not matched to a gene. The CDR3 is made up of 14 amino acids. From germline, CDR1 is LGHDT and CDR2 YNNKEL (reference sequence). The DNA for the CDR3 is TGTGCCAGCAGCCCCTCCGCACTAGCGGGCGAGCAGTACTTC. The encoded protein is CASSPSALAGEQYF.

This chain links TRBV5-8 with TRBJ2-7, with 8 bases fitting TRBD1. Looked up from germline, CDR1 is SGHTS and CDR2 is YDEGEE. The CDR3 is 14 amino acids. J was trimmed by 7 bases and V by 4 bases; bases with no gene match: 10. The DNA for the CDR3 is TGTGCCAGCAGCCCGGGACAGGCGAGGAAGGAGCAGTACTTC. It codes for CASSPGQARKEQYF.

The DNA for the CDR3 is TGCAGTGCTAGAGACCGCCACCGACAGGGCGGCACAGATACGCAGTATTTT. It encodes CSARDRHRQGGTDTQYF. V usage is TRBV20-1 and J usage is TRBJ2-3; 7 bases agree with TRBD1. Per germline, CDR1 DFQATT and CDR2 SNEGSKA (reference sequence). Germline trimming cut 0 bases from V and 1 base from J; bases unmatched to any gene: 10. The CDR3 has 17 amino acids.

This chain links TRBV27 with TRBJ2-2; D not certain. Germline V gene sequence: CDR1 MNHEY, CDR2 SMNVEV (reference sequence). V lost 2 bases and J lost 7, with 5 bases in between. The CDR3 loop spans 12 amino acids. This CDR3 is CASSLVVGELFF. For the CDR3, the DNA is TGTGCCAGCAGTTTAGTCGTCGGGGAGCTGTTTTTT.

The rearrangement links TRBV20-1 to TRBJ2-2; 13 bases are shared with TRBD2. Germline V lookup: CDR1 DFQATT, CDR2 SNEGSKA (reference sequence). This CDR3 comprises 14 residues. J lost 8 bases, V lost 3 bases, and 3 bases had no gene match. CDR3 sequence (DNA): TGCAGTGCTAGGGGGACTAGCGGGACTGGGGAGCTGTTTTTT. Encoded protein: CSARGTSGTGELFF.

This rearrangement joins TRBV29-1 to TRBJ1-2; tentatively, D is TRBD1 (5 bases). The germline V gene has CDR1 SQVTM and CDR2 ANQGSEA. This CDR3 has 11 amino acids. Deletions cut 7 bases from V and 6 bases from J, with 12 bases between. DNA for the CDR3: TGCAGCGGGGCAGGGTGGGATGGCTACACCTTC. It is translated as CSGAGWDGYTF. The full variable domain, its missing parts supplied by reference TRBV29-1 and TRBJ1-2, is SAVISQKPSRDICQRGTSLTIQCQVDSQVTMMFWYRQQPGQSLTLIATANQGSEATYESGFVIDKFPISRPNLTFSTLTVSNMSPEDSSIYLCSGAGWDGYTFGSGTRLTVV.

About this clonotype: The conserved final phenylalanine or tryptophan is absent from the CDR3, which likely points to a read error. This chain connects TRBV7-9 to TRBJ1-6; maybe TRBD1 (6 bases). This CDR3 spans 14 amino acids. Germline CDR1 SEHNR, CDR2 FQNEAQ (reference sequence). V lost 11 bases and J 9 bases, leaving 20 bases between the germline ends. CDR3 bases: TGTGCCGGCACCCGACAGGATGATAGTTCACCCCTCCACTCT. Residues: CAGTRQDDSSPLHS.

This clonotype was counted at least ten times. This chain connects TRBV6-5 to TRBJ2-7; 10 positions match TRBD2. V was clipped by 7 bases and J by 4 bases; unmatched bases: 4. The CDR3 runs 13 residues. The germline V gene has CDR1 MNHEY and CDR2 SVGAGI. CDR3 sequence reads: CASKPSGSYEQYF. DNA for the CDR3: TGTGCCAGCAAGCCTAGCGGGAGTTACGAGCAGTACTTC.

This chain links TRBV5-1 with TRBJ2-6; the D gene is possibly TRBD2 (6 bases). CDR3 size: 14 residues. The V end was cut by 0 bases, the J end by 11 bases, with 12 bases between. Germline lookup yields CDR1 SGHRS and CDR2 YFSETQ. CDR3 region: CASSLEAGSYVLTF. CDR3 nucleotides: TGCGCCAGCAGCTTGGAGGCGGGATCCTACGTCCTGACTTTC.

The V gene is TRBV24-1, the J gene TRBJ2-3; TRBD1 might be the D (5 bases). The CDR3 has 12 amino acids. V shed 7 bases and J shed 4 bases, with 8 bases lying between them. Germline V gives CDR1 KGHDR, CDR2 SFDVKD. CDR3 amino acids: CATSQTADTQYF. The CDR3 bases are TGTGCCACCAGCCAGACAGCAGATACGCAGTATTTT.

This clonotype was detected ten times or more. This CDR3 reads CASSFPTGGPTNEKLFF. The CDR3 nucleotides read TGTGCCAGCAGCTTTCCGACAGGCGGACCAACTAATGAAAAACTGTTTTTT. The V gene is TRBV7-9, the J gene TRBJ1-4, with TRBD1 as a possible D gene (6 bases). The CDR3 loop spans 17 amino acids. V lost 3 bases to trimming and J lost 0 bases, with 14 bases between them. Germline values: CDR1 SEHNR, CDR2 FQNEAQ (reference sequence).